The 27 T cell receptor beta chains presented below share a single source sample, sequenced in a study of OX40 agonist ivuxolimab in advanced cancers. Produced via immunoSEQ multiplex PCR; TCRdb's table is partial and in-frame only. The sample has about 50,000 clones, around nine tenths seen once; the top ten hold around 6%. This sample comprised CD4+ or CD8+ T cells sorted from blood, obtained in a trial of the OX40 agonist ivuxolimab. Every receptor here comes from an adult with an advanced solid tumor such as melanoma, head and neck, liver or kidney cancer.

V gene TRBV19 combines with J gene TRBJ2-1; weak D call: TRBD2 (6 bases). Germline V gene lookup returns CDR1 LNHDA and CDR2 SQIVND (reference sequence). CDR3 length: 15 residues. V gave up 4 bases and J gave up 4 bases, with 14 bases separating them. For the CDR3, the DNA is TGTGCCAGTAGTACCCTCTGGGGGGAATACAATGAGCAGTTCTTC. This encodes CASSTLWGEYNEQFF.

The chain recombines TRBV21-1 with TRBJ2-7; the listed D gene, TRBD1, was not tested against the DNA. TRBV21-1 is assigned pseudogene status. This CDR3 is 12 amino acids long. The CDR3 protein is CASSITGDGQYV. CDR3 DNA sequence: TGTGCCAGCAGCATTACAGGGGATGGGCAGTACGTC.

J is TRBJ2-7 and V is TRBV6-6; D perhaps matches TRBD2 (7 bases). CDR1 MNHNY and CDR2 SVGAGI come from the germline V gene (reference sequence). The length of the CDR3 is 14 residues. V was trimmed by 4 bases and J by 5 bases, leaving 15 bases between them. This CDR3 is CASSWGGGTDEQYF. The CDR3, as DNA: TGTGCCAGCAGTTGGGGCGGGGGCACCGACGAGCAGTACTTC.

This chain links TRBV11-2 with TRBJ2-1; D is undetermined. The CDR3 length is 12 residues. Germline V CDR1 and CDR2: SGHAT, FQNNGV. V lost 0 bases and J 4 bases, leaving 1 base between the germline ends. CDR3 DNA: TGTGCCAGCAGCTTAGAGTACAATGAGCAGTTCTTC. Amino acid sequence: CASSLEYNEQFF. Filled out from reference TRBV11-2 and TRBJ2-1, the complete variable domain reads EAGVAQSPRYKIIEKRQSVAFWCNPISGHATLYWYQQILGQGPKLLIQFQNNGVVDDSQLPKDRFSAERLKGVDSTLKIQPAKLEDSAVYLCASSLEYNEQFFGPGTRLTVL.

V and J are TRBV13 and TRBJ2-5; 10 bases are a match to TRBD1. Looked up from germline, CDR1 is PRHDT and CDR2 is FYEKMQ (reference sequence). The CDR3 totals 15 residues. The ends lost 7 bases at V and 5 bases at J; junction bases unmatched: 10. CDR3 coding DNA: TGTGCCAGCACCACTTGGGGACAGGGGTATGAGACCCAGTACTTC. This sequence encodes CASTTWGQGYETQYF. Looking up the rest from reference TRBV13 and TRBJ2-5 gives the full variable domain: AAGVIQSPRHLIKEKRETATLKCYPIPRHDTVYWYQQGPGQDPQFLISFYEKMQSDKGSIPDRFSAQQFSDYHSELNMSSLELGDSALYFCASTTWGQGYETQYFGPGTRLLVL.

This chain uses TRBV4-1 with TRBJ2-2, with 8 positions matching TRBD1. Germline-derived CDR1 and CDR2 are MGHRA and YSYEKL. Germline trimming cut 7 bases from V and 5 bases from J; bases unmatched to any gene: 18. CDR3 length equals 18 residues. The CDR3 loop is CASNNEGDRSIGTGELFF. The CDR3 coding sequence is TGCGCCAGCAACAACGAAGGGGACAGGTCGATCGGGACCGGGGAGCTGTTTTTT.

This chain uses TRBV28 with TRBJ1-4; D remains ambiguous. Per germline, CDR1 MDHEN and CDR2 SYDVKM. V dropped 3 bases and J dropped 0 bases, with 14 bases sitting between them. The CDR3 is 17 amino acids. Written as DNA, the CDR3 is TGTGCCAGCAGTTTCTCAGTAACCCACGCAACTAATGAAAAACTGTTTTTT. This encodes CASSFSVTHATNEKLFF.

The chain couples TRBV11-2 to TRBJ2-3, with D perhaps being TRBD1 or TRBD2 (6 bases each). Per the germline V gene, CDR1 is SGHAT and CDR2 is FQNNGV. Trimming stripped 4 bases from V and 2 bases from J, with 19 bases between. The CDR3 is 17 residues long. The CDR3 nucleotides read TGTGCCAGCAGCTCCTGGTGGGGGGCGAATGCCACAGATACGCAGTATTTT. This gives the protein CASSSWWGANATDTQYF.

The CDR3 sequence: CASSSGQGATDTQYF. The DNA for the CDR3 is TGCGCCAGCAGCTCCGGACAGGGGGCCACAGATACGCAGTATTTT. The chain links TRBV5-1 to TRBJ2-3; TRBD1 matches 11 bases. J was trimmed by 2 bases and V by 3 bases; bases with no gene match: 2. There are 15 residues in the CDR3. In germline, CDR1 is SGHRS, CDR2 YFSETQ.

V is TRBV10-1 and J is TRBJ2-2; D is unresolved. Germline lookup yields CDR1 WNHNN and CDR2 SYGVQD (reference sequence). This CDR3 region has 12 residues. Trimming stripped 8 bases from V and 2 bases from J, with 6 bases between. In DNA form, the CDR3 reads TGCGCCAGCGGAGCCAACACCGGGGAGCTGTTTTTT. It specifies CASGANTGELFF.

This clone was recorded only once. V usage is TRBV6-1 and J usage is TRBJ2-7, with D hard to call. The germline V gene encodes CDR1 MNHNS and CDR2 SASEGT. This CDR3 has 12 amino acids. The V gene lost 7 bases and the J gene lost 2 bases, with 9 bases spanning the gap. The chain's CDR3 is CASTTYTYEQYV. For the CDR3, the DNA is TGTGCCAGCACGACGTACACCTACGAGCAGTACGTC.

The chain couples TRBV7-9 to TRBJ2-7; TRBD1 matches at 7 bases. The trim removed 4 bases at V and 1 base at J, leaving 7 bases unmatched. The CDR3 has 15 amino acids. Germline CDR1 is SEHNR and CDR2 is FQNEAQ (reference sequence). This CDR3 is CASSWIYRGSYEQYF. In nucleotides, the CDR3 is TGTGCCAGCAGCTGGATTTACAGGGGATCCTACGAGCAGTACTTC.

The chain uses TRBV7-9 and TRBJ1-5, with 9 bases aligning to TRBD1. This CDR3 is 17 amino acids long. CDR1 is SEHNR and CDR2 is FQNEAQ in the germline V gene (reference sequence). The J segment lost 2 bases and the V segment lost 5 bases, leaving 10 bases of the junction unmatched. In DNA form, the CDR3 reads TGTGCCAGCAGCCCCCCGACAGGGGGAGCGGGCAATCAGCCCCAGCATTTT. Residues: CASSPPTGGAGNQPQHF.

The V gene is TRBV5-5, the J gene TRBJ2-7, with 9 bases lining up with TRBD1. Germline V gene lookup returns CDR1 SGHKS and CDR2 YYEKEE (reference sequence). Trimming at V came to 4 bases and at J to 3 bases, leaving 8 bases not matched to a gene. The CDR3 is made up of 15 amino acids. CDR3: CASSVGTGYFYEQYV. DNA of the CDR3: TGTGCCAGCAGCGTCGGGACAGGGTACTTCTACGAGCAGTACGTC.

The rearrangement joins TRBV7-9 to TRBJ2-5, with D unclear. The DNA end favors TRBJ2-7, so the J call may be wrong. CDR1 is SEHNR and CDR2 is FQNEAQ in the germline V gene (reference sequence). The CDR3 runs to 13 residues. The CDR3 sequence is CASSFPSTYEQYF. CDR3 DNA sequence: TGTGCCAGCAGTTTTCCGAGCACCTACGAGCAGTACTTC.

J is TRBJ2-3 and V is TRBV7-6; 8 positions match TRBD1. The germline V gene encodes CDR1 SGHVS and CDR2 FNYEAQ. The CDR3 is 16 amino acids. V dropped 1 base and J dropped 0; count of bases not matched to a gene: 3. Here the CDR3 reads CASSLGQGSSTDTQYF. As DNA, the CDR3 is TGTGCCAGCAGCTTAGGACAGGGGAGTAGCACAGATACGCAGTATTTT.

This chain uses TRBV7-9 with TRBJ2-7; no definite D call. Germline loops: CDR1 SEHNR, CDR2 FQNEAQ (reference sequence). V was clipped by 1 base and J by 5 bases, with 6 bases between them. This CDR3 has 12 amino acids. DNA of the CDR3: TGTGCCAGCAGCTTAGGTTTCCACGAGCAGTACTTC. Protein sequence: CASSLGFHEQYF.

The V call is TRBV29-1, the J call TRBJ2-1, with 8 bases that match TRBD1. Per germline, CDR1 SQVTM and CDR2 ANQGSEA. This CDR3 contains 15 residues. Trimming at V came to 7 bases and at J to 0 bases, leaving 8 bases not matched to a gene. CDR3 residues: CSAMTGVSSYNEQFF. The CDR3, as DNA: TGCAGCGCCATGACAGGGGTAAGCTCCTACAATGAGCAGTTCTTC.

The chain employs TRBV7-6 and TRBJ2-1; the match to TRBD2 covers 13 bases. Germline V CDR1 and CDR2: SGHVS, FNYEAQ. The CDR3 has 15 amino acids. V was pared by 5 bases and J by 10 bases, with 8 bases of the junction left unmatched. The CDR3 loop reads CASSPLAGGPGEQFF. In DNA form, the CDR3 reads TGTGCCAGCAGCCCACTAGCGGGAGGGCCGGGGGAGCAGTTCTTC.

The chain joins TRBV14 to TRBJ2-7; unclear D gene. The CDR3 is made up of 13 amino acids. The germline V and J ends were trimmed by 1 base and 3 bases, with 7 bases remaining between them. Germline assignment: CDR1 SGHDN and CDR2 FVKESK. The CDR3 here is CASSQVSFYEQYF. In nucleotides, the CDR3 is TGTGCCAGCAGCCAAGTTAGCTTCTACGAGCAGTACTTC.

The genes are TRBV7-9 and TRBJ2-2; D gene ambiguous. CDR3 length: 12 amino acids. The ends were cut back, 5 bases at V and 7 bases at J, with 8 bases in the middle. Germline loops: CDR1 SEHNR, CDR2 FQNEAQ (reference sequence). The CDR3 DNA follows: TGTGCCAGCAGCCCGATGGGCGGGGAGCTGTTTTTT. Translated, it gives CASSPMGGELFF.

The chain employs TRBV9 and TRBJ2-2, with 11 bases aligning to TRBD1. Per germline, CDR1 SGDLS and CDR2 YYNGEE. V was clipped by 6 bases and J by 1 base; unmatched bases: 2. The CDR3 is 15 amino acids. This chain's CDR3 is CASTGTGGNTGELFF. CDR3 nucleotides: TGTGCCAGCACCGGGACAGGGGGGAACACCGGGGAGCTGTTTTTT.

The chain links TRBV13 to TRBJ1-1, with TRBD1 identical over 7 bases. The CDR3 has 16 amino acids. The germline gives CDR1 PRHDT, CDR2 FYEKMQ (reference sequence). The V and J ends lost 4 bases and 3 bases, in that order; junction bases with no gene match: 11. CDR3 in DNA: TGTGCCAGCAGCTCCGACAGGGCATTCGGGTACACTGAAGCTTTCTTT. This encodes CASSSDRAFGYTEAFF.

This chain joins TRBV27 and TRBJ1-1; weak D call: TRBD1 (5 bases). V lost 6 bases and J 5 bases, leaving 16 bases between the germline ends. This CDR3 has 14 residues. Germline CDR1 reads MNHEY; CDR2 reads SMNVEV (reference sequence). The CDR3 here is CASSRQGFRTEAFF. The CDR3 DNA is TGTGCCAGCAGCCGCCAGGGTTTTCGGACTGAAGCTTTCTTT.

The gene calls are TRBV20-1 and TRBJ2-1, with a weak D call TRBD1 (5 bases). Germline V lookup: CDR1 DFQATT, CDR2 SNEGSKA (reference sequence). The CDR3 is 11 residues long. The V gene lost 6 bases and the J gene lost 9 bases, with 12 bases spanning the gap. In nucleotides, the CDR3 is TGCAGTGCACCGGAACAGGTTGAGCAGTTCTTC. Amino acids: CSAPEQVEQFF.

The chain combines TRBV19 with TRBJ2-4; D ambiguous. V was clipped by 5 bases and J by 0 bases, with 14 bases between them. The germline V gene has CDR1 LNHDA and CDR2 SQIVND (reference sequence). This CDR3 is 16 amino acids long. The CDR3, as DNA: TGTGCCAGTAGTCCCGCCCTACGCCTAGCCAAAAACATTCAGTACTTC. It encodes CASSPALRLAKNIQYF.

This chain links TRBV21-1 with TRBJ1-1. TRBV21-1 is given as a pseudogene. The CDR3 runs 14 residues. The DNA of the CDR3 is TGTGCCAGCAGCAAATTGCCAAGGAACACTGAAGCTTTCTTT. The encoded protein is CASSKLPRNTEAFF.